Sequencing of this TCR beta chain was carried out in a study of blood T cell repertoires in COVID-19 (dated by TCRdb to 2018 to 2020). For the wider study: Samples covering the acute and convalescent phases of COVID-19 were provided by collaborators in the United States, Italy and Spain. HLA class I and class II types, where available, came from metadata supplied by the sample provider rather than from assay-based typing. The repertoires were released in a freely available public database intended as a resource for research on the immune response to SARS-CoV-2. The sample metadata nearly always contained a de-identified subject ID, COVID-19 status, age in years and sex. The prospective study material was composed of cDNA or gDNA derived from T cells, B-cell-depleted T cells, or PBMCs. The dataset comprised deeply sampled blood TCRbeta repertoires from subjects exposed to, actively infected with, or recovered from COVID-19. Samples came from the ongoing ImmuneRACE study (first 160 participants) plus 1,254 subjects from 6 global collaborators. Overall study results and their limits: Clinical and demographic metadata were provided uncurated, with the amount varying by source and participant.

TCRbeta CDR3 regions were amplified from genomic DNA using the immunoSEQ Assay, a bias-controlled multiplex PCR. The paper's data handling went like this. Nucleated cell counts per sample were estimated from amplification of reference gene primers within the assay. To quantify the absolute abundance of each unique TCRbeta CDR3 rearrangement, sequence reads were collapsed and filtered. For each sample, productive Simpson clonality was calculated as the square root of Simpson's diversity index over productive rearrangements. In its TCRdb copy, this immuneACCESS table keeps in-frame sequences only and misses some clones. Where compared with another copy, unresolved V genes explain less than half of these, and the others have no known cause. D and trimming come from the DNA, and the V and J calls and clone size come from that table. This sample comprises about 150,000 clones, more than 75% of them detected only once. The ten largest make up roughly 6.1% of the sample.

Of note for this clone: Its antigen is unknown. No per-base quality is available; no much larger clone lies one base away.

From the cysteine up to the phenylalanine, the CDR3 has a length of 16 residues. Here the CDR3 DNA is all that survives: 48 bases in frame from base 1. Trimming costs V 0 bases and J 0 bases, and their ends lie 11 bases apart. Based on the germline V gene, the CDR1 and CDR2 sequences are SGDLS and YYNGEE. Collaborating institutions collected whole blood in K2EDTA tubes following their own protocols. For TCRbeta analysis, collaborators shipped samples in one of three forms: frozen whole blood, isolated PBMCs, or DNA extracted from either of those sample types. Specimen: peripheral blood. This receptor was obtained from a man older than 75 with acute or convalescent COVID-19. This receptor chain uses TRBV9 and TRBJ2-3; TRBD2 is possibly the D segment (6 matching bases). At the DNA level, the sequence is TGTGCCAGCAGCGTAGGTAGCGGTCCTAGCACAGATACGCAGTATTTT. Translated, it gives CASSVGSGPSTDTQYF.